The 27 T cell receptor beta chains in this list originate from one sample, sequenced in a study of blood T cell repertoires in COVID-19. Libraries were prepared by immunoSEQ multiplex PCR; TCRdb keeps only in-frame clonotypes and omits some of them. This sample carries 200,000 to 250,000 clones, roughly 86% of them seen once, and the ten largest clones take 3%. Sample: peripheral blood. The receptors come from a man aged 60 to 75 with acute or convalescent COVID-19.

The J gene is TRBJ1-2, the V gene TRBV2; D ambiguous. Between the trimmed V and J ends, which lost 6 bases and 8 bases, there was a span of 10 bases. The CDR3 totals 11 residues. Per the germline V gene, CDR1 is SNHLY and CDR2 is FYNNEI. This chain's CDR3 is CASSPLEGYTF. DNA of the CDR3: TGTGCCAGCAGCCCCTTGGAGGGCTACACCTTC. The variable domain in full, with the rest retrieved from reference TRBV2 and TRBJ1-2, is EPEVTQTPSHQVTQMGQEVILRCVPISNHLYFYWYRQILGQKVEFLVSFYNNEISEKSEIFDDQFSVERPDGSNFTLKIRSTKLEDSAMYFCASSPLEGYTFGSGTRLTVV.

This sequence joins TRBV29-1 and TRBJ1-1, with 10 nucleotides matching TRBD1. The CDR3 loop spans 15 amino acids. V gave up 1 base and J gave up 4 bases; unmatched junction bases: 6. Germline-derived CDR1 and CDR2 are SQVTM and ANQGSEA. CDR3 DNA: TGCAGCGTTGAAGCCCTGGACAGGGGGGGCACTGAAGCTTTCTTT. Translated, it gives CSVEALDRGGTEAFF.

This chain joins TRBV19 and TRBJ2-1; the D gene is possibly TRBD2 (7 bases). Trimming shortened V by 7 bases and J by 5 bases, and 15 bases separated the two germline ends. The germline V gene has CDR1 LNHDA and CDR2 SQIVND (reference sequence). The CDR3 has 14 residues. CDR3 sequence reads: CASTIWGGDNEQFF. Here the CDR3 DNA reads TGTGCCAGTACCATCTGGGGGGGCGACAATGAGCAGTTCTTC.

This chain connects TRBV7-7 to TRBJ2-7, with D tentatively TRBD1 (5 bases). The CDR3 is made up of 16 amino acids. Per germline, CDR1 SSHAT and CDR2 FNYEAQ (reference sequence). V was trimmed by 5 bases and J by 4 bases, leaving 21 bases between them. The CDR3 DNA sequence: TGTGCCAGCAGCCCCCGTGTGGGTTCAGGGTTATACGAGCAGTACTTC. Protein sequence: CASSPRVGSGLYEQYF.

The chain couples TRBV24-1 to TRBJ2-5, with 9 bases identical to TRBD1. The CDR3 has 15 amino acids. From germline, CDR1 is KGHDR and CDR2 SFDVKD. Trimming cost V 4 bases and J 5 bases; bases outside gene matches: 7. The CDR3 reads CATSDGGQGQETQYF. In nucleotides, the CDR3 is TGTGCCACCAGTGACGGGGGACAGGGACAGGAGACCCAGTACTTC.

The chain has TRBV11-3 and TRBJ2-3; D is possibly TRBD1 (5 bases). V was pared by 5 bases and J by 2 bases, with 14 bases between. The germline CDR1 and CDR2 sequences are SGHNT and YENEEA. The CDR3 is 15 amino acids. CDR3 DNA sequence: TGTGCCAGCAGCCCGGCGACAGACACCACAGATACGCAGTATTTT. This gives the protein CASSPATDTTDTQYF.

CDR3 DNA: TGCGCCAGCAGCTTGGTCGGGACAAACTCTGGGGCCAACGTCCTGACTTTC. Translation: CASSLVGTNSGANVLTF. V is TRBV5-1 and J is TRBJ2-6; weak D call: TRBD1 (6 bases). The CDR3 is 17 residues long. Trimming removed 0 bases from V and 0 bases from J, with 10 bases in between. Germline-derived CDR1 and CDR2 are SGHRS and YFSETQ.

The CDR3 sequence: CASRRTGDGYTF. The CDR3 DNA reads TGCGCCAGCAGACGAACGGGGGATGGCTACACCTTC. The chain recombines TRBV4-1 with TRBJ1-2; D perhaps matches TRBD1 (5 bases). The CDR3 length is 12 residues. Per germline, CDR1 MGHRA and CDR2 YSYEKL. The V end was cut by 6 bases, the J end by 6 bases, with 11 bases between.

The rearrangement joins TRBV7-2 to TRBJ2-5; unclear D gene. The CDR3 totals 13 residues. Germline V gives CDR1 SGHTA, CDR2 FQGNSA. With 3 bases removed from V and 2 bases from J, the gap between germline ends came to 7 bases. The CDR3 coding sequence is TGTGCCAGCAGCTTCGGAGATCAAGAGACCCAGTACTTC. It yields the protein CASSFGDQETQYF.

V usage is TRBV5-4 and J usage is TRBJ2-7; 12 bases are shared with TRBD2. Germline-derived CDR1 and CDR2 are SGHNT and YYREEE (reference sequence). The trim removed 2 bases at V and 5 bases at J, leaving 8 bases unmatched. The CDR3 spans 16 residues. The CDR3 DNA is TGTGCCAGCAGCTTCCCTCTAGCGGGGGGGCCTGACGAGCAGTACTTC. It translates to CASSFPLAGGPDEQYF. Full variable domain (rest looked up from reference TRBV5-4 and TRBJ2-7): ETGVTQSPTHLIKTRGQQVTLRCSSQSGHNTVSWYQQALGQGPQFIFQYYREEENGRGNFPPRFSGLQFPNYSSELNVNALELDDSALYLCASSFPLAGGPDEQYFGPGTRLTVT.

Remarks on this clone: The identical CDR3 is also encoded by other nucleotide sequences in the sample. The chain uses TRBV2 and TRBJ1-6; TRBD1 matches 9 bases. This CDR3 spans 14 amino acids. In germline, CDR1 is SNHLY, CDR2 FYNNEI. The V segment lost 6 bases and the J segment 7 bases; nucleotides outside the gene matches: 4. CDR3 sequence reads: CASRPGQGNSPLHF. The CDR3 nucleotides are TGTGCCAGCAGACCGGGACAGGGCAATTCACCCCTCCACTTT.

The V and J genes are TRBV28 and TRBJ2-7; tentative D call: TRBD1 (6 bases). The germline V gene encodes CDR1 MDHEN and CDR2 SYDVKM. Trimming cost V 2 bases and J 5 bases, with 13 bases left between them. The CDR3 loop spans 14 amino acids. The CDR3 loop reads CASSLTPHRDEQYF. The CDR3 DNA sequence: TGTGCCAGCAGTTTAACACCCCACAGGGACGAGCAGTACTTC.

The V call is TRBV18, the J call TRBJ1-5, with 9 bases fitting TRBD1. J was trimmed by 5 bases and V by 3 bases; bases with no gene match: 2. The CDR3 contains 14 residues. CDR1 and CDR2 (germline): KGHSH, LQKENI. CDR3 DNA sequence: TGTGCCAGCTCACCGACAGGGGGGGATCAGCCCCAGCATTTT. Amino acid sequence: CASSPTGGDQPQHF. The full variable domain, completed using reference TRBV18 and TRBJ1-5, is NAGVMQNPRHLVRRRGQEARLRCSPMKGHSHVYWYRQLPEEGLKFMVYLQKENIIDESGMPKERFSAEFPKEGPSILRIQQVVRGDSAAYFCASSPTGGDQPQHFGDGTRLSIL.

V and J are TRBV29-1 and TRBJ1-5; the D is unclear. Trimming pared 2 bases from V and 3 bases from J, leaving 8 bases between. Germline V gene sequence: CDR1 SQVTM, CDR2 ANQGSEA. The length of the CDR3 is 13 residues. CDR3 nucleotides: TGCAGCGTTGAACGGGGTCCCAATCAGCCCCAGCATTTT. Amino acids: CSVERGPNQPQHF.

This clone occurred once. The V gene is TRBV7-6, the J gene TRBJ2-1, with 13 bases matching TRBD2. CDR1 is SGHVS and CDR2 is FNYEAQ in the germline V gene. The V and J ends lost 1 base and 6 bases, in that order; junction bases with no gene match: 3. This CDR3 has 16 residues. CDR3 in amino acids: CASSLGTSGGPNEQFF. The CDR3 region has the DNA TGTGCCAGCAGCTTAGGGACTAGCGGGGGTCCCAATGAGCAGTTCTTC.

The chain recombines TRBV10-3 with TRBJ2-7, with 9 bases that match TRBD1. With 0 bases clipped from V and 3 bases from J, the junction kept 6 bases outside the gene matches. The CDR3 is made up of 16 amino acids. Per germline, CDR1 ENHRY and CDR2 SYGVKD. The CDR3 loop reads CAISESTGGANYEQYF. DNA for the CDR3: TGTGCCATCAGTGAGTCTACAGGGGGCGCGAACTACGAGCAGTACTTC.

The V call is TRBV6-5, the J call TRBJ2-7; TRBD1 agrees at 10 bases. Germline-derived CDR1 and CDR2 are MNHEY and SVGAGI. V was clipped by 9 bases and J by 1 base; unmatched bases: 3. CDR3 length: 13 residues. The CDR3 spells CASGQGGSYEQYF. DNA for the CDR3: TGTGCCAGTGGACAGGGGGGATCCTACGAGCAGTACTTC.

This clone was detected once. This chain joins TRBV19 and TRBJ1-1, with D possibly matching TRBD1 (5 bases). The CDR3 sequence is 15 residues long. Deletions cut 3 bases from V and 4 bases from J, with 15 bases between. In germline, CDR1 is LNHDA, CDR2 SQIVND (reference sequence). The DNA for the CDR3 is TGTGCCAGTAGTATGCCATTAGGACAAGGCACTGAAGCTTTCTTT. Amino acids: CASSMPLGQGTEAFF. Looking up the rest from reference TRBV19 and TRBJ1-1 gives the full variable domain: DGGITQSPKYLFRKEGQNVTLSCEQNLNHDAMYWYRQDPGQGLRLIYYSQIVNDFQKGDIAEGYSVSREKKESFPLTVTSAQKNPTAFYLCASSMPLGQGTEAFFGQGTRLTVV.

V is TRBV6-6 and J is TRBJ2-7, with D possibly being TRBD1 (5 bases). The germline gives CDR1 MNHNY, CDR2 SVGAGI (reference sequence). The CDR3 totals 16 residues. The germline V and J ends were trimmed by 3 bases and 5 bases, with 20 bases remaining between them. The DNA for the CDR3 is TGTGCCAGCAGTTATTTAGGGGCCGCAAAGAACCACGAGCAGTACTTC. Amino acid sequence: CASSYLGAAKNHEQYF.

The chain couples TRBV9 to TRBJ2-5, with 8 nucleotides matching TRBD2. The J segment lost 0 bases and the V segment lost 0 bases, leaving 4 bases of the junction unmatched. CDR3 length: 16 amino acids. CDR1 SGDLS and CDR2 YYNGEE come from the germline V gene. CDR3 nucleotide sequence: TGTGCCAGCAGCGTAGACGGGGGGGTATACCAAGAGACCCAGTACTTC. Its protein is CASSVDGGVYQETQYF.

For the CDR3, the DNA is TGTGCCAGCAGCTTAACTGGGACAGGTCGAGAAAAACTGTTTTTT. It encodes CASSLTGTGREKLFF. This chain connects TRBV7-3 to TRBJ1-4; 8 nucleotides agree with TRBD1. This CDR3 has 15 amino acids. The germline gives CDR1 SGHTA, CDR2 FQGTGA. Losses at the gene ends were 0 bases for V and 8 bases for J; bases not matched to a gene: 5.

The CDR3, as DNA: TGTGCTAGTGGTTTGGTAGCAGGGGGAGTTACTGAAGCTTTCTTT. Its protein product is CASGLVAGGVTEAFF. V gene TRBV12-5 combines with J gene TRBJ1-1; TRBD1 matches at 7 bases. This CDR3 is built from 15 residues. After removal of 0 bases from V and 5 bases from J, the junction contained 6 bases not matched to a gene. The V gene's germline CDR1 is LGHNT and CDR2 FRNRAP.

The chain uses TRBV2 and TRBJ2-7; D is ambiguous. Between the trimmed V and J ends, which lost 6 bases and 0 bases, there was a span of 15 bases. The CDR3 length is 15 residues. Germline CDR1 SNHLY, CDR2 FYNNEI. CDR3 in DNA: TGTGCCAGCAGAGACCCCGGCGGATACTCCTACGAGCAGTACTTC. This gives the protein CASRDPGGYSYEQYF.

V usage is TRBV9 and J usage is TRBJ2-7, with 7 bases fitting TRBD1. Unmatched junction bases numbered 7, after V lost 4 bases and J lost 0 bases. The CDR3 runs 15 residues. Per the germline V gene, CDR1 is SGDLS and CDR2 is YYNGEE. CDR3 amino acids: CASSRMGQNSYEQYF. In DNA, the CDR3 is TGTGCCAGCAGCCGCATGGGACAGAACTCCTACGAGCAGTACTTC.

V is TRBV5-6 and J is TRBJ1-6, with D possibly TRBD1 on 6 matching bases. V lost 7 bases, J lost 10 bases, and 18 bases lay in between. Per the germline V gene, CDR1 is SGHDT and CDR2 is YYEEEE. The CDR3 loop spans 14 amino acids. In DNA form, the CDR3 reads TGTGCCAGCGAAAAGACAGGTCCGGGATCACCCCTCCACTTT. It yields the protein CASEKTGPGSPLHF.

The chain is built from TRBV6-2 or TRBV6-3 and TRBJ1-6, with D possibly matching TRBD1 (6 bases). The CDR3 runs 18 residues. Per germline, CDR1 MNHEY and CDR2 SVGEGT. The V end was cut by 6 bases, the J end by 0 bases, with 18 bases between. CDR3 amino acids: CASSRDRIFSSYNSPLHF. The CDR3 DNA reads TGTGCCAGCAGCCGCGACAGGATTTTCAGCTCCTATAATTCACCCCTCCACTTT.

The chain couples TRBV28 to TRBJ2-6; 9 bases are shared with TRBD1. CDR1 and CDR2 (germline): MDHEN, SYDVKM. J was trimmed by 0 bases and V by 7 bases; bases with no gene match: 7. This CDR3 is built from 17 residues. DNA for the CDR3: TGTGCCAGCAAAAGGACAGGGGCTATCTCTGGGGCCAACGTCCTGACTTTC. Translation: CASKRTGAISGANVLTF. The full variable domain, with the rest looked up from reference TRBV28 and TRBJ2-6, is DVKVTQSSRYLVKRTGEKVFLECVQDMDHENMFWYRQDPGLGLRLIYFSYDVKMKEKGDIPEGYSVSREKKERFSLILESASTNQTSMYLCASKRTGAISGANVLTFGAGSRLTVL.